This record covers a single T cell receptor beta chain. The antigen is undetermined. Trimming removed 4 bases from V and 8 bases from J, with 11 bases in between. Germline V gives CDR1 PRHDT, CDR2 FYEKMQ (reference sequence). The CDR3 has 12 amino acids. Using immunoSEQ multiplex PCR, the repertoire was profiled, and TCRdb retains in-frame clones only, with some absent. This sample has approximately 110,000 clones, with 85% to 95% found just once. The data are from a study of graft-versus-host responses after intestinal transplantation. At the level of the study: Multivisceral, liver-intestinal, or isolated intestinal transplants were given to recipients. Anti-thymocyte globulin served as induction for all recipients, who then took tacrolimus and steroids for approximately three years. Study-wide points: There was an association between peak levels of circulating GvH clones and early post-transplant HvG declines. There were GvH clones found in recipient marrow, and some of them appeared first in ileum or blood.

The sequencing used unstimulated CD8+ T cells sorted from spleen or lymph node cells, collected before transplant. This sequence joins TRBV13 and TRBJ1-2; the D is unclear. This TCR derives from a human donor who was the organ donor for an intestinal transplant. CDR3 sequence reads: CASSSGRLGYTF. CDR3 nucleotide sequence: TGTGCCAGCAGCTCCGGACGGCTCGGCTACACCTTC.